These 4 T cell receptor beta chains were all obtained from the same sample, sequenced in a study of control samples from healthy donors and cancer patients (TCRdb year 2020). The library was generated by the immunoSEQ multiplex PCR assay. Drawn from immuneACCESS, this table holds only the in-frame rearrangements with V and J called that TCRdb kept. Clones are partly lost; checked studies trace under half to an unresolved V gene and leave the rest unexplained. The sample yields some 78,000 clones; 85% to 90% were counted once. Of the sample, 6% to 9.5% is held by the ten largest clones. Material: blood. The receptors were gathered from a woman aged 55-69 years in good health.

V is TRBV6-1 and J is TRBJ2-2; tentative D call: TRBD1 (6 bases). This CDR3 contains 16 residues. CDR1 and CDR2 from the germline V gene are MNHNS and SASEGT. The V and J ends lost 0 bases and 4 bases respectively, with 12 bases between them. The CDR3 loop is CASSEAGHLPTGELFF. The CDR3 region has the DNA TGTGCCAGCAGTGAAGCGGGACATTTACCCACCGGGGAGCTGTTTTTT.

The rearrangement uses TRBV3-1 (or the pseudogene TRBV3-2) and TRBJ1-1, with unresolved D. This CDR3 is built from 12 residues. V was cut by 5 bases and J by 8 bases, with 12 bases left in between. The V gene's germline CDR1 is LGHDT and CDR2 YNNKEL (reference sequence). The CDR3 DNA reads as TGTGCCAGCAGCAGGTCGGGGTCAGAAGCTTTCTTT. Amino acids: CASSRSGSEAFF.

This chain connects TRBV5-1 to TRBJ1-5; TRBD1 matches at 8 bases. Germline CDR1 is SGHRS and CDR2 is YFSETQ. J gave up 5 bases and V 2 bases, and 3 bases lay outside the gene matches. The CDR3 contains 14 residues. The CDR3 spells CASSLTGGDQPQHF. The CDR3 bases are TGCGCCAGCAGCTTAACAGGGGGGGATCAGCCCCAGCATTTT.

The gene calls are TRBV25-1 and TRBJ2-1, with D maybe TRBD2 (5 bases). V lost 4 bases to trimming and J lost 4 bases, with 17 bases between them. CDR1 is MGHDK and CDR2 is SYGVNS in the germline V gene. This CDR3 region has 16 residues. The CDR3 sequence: CASSALEASRYNEQFF. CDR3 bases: TGTGCCAGCAGTGCCCTGGAGGCTAGCCGGTACAATGAGCAGTTCTTC.